This TCR beta chain was observed in a study of control samples from healthy donors and cancer patients. The V gene's germline CDR1 is SQVTM and CDR2 ANQGSEA. The CDR3 length is 16 residues. J lost 4 bases, V lost 3 bases, and 11 bases had no gene match. Assay used: immunoSEQ multiplex PCR; TCRdb lists only in-frame clones, some missing. The sample yields 85,000 to 110,000 clones, around 89% seen once. The rearrangement links TRBV29-1 to TRBJ1-1; 10 bases match TRBD1. The sequence was obtained from a man in his fifties or sixties with lung cancer. Sequenced: PBMCs. The DNA for the CDR3 is TGCAGCGTTGAGATGTTCCCGGACAGGGGGAGCACTGAAGCTTTCTTT. As protein: CSVEMFPDRGSTEAFF.